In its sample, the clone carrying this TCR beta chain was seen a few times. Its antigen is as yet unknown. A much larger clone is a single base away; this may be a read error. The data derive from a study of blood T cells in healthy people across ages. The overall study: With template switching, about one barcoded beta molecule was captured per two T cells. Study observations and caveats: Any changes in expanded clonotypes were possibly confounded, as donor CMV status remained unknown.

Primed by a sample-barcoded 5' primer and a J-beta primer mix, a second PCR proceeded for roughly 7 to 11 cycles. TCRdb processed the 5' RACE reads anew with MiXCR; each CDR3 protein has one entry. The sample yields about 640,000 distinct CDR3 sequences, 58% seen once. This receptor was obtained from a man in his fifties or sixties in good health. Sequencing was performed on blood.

The CDR3 nucleotides read TGTGCCAGCAGCTTAGAACTGAGCTCCTACAATGAGCAGTACTTC. It specifies CASSLELSSYNEQYF. This sequence joins TRBV7-2 and TRBJ2-1, with D uncertain. The J call may not be correct, given that the DNA end is closer to TRBJ2-7. In germline, CDR1 is SGHTA, CDR2 FQGNSA. The CDR3 length is 15 residues.